This T cell receptor (beta chain) was captured by sequencing in a study of vaccination effects on CD4 cells after COVID-19. Study-level information: Antigen-specific CD4+ T cells expanded by the ViraFEST assay with viral peptide pools were then sequenced. Early and late post-vaccination sampling was undertaken in a cohort of a few convalescent patients. General study results and limits: At late timepoints after vaccination, vaccine- and infection-induced clones shrank markedly.

Isolation of CD4+ T cells took place after less than twelve days of culture. PCR-confirmed SARS-CoV-2 infection occurred in the person between March and December 2020. As their vaccination, participants received two doses of either BNT162b2 or mRNA-1273. This CDR3 contains 14 residues. Germline CDR1 is LGHNA and CDR2 is YSLEER. V lost 0 bases to trimming and J lost 2 bases, with 6 bases between them. As concerns this clone: Its specificity is unknown.

Method: immunoSEQ multiplex PCR; TCRdb's copy keeps in-frame clones and lacks some. Among approximately 40,000 clones listed, about 80% were seen once. The material sequenced was CD4+ T cells from PBMCs cultured without peptide, taken after COVID-19 vaccination. The rearrangement joins TRBV4-3 to TRBJ2-3; D remains unclear. This receptor was taken from a human donor who had a prior SARS-CoV-2 infection. The CDR3 spells CASSQEIYTDTQYF. The CDR3 DNA reads as TGCGCCAGCAGCCAAGAGATTTACACAGATACGCAGTATTTT.